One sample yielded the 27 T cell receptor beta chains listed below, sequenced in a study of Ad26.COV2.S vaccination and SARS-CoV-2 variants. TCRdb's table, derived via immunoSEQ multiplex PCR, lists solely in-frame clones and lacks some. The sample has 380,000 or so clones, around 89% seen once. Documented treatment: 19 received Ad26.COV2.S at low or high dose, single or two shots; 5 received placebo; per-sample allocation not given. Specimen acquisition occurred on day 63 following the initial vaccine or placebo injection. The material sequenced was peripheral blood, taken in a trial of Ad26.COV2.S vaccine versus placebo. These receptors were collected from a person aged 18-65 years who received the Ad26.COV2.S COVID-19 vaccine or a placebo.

Here the CDR3 DNA reads TGTGCCAGCAGCTCGTCCGGGACCCTGAGCGGCTACACCTTC. Translation: CASSSSGTLSGYTF. The chain combines TRBV7-9 with TRBJ1-2, with a weak D call TRBD1 (5 bases). This CDR3 contains 14 residues. The ends were cut back, 4 bases at V and 8 bases at J, with 17 bases in the middle. The germline V gene has CDR1 SEHNR and CDR2 FQNEAQ (reference sequence).

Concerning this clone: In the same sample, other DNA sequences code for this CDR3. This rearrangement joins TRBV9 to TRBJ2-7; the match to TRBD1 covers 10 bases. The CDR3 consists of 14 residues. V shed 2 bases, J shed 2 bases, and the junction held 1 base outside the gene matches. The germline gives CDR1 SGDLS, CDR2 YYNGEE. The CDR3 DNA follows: TGTGCCAGCAGCGTGGGGACAGGGGCCTACGAGCAGTACTTC. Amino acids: CASSVGTGAYEQYF. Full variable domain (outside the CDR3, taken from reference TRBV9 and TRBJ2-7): DSGVTQTPKHLITATGQRVTLRCSPRSGDLSVYWYQQSLDQGLQFLIQYYNGEERAKGNILERFSAQQFPDLHSELNLSSLELGDSALYFCASSVGTGAYEQYFGPGTRLTVT.

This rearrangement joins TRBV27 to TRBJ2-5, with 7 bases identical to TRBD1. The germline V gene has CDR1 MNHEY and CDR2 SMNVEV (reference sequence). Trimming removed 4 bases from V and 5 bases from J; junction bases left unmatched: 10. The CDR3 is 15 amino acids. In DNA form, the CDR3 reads TGTGCCAGCAGTTCTACGACAGGGTTGACGGAGACCCAGTACTTC. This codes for CASSSTTGLTETQYF.

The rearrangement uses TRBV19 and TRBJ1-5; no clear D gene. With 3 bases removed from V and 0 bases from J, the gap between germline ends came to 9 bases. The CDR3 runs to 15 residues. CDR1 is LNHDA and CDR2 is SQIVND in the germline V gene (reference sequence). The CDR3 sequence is CASSISASSNQPQHF. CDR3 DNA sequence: TGTGCCAGTAGTATTTCAGCTTCTAGCAATCAGCCCCAGCATTTT.

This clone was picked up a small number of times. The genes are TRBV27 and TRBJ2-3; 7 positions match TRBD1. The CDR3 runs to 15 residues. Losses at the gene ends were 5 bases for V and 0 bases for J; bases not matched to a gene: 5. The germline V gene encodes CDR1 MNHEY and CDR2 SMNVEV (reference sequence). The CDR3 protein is CASSQTGSSTDTQYF. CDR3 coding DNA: TGTGCCAGCAGTCAGACAGGGAGCAGCACAGATACGCAGTATTTT.

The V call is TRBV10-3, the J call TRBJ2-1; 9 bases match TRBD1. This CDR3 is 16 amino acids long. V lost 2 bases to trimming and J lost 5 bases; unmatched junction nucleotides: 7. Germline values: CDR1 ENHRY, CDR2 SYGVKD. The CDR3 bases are TGTGCCATCAGTGAGGGTCCACAGGGGGCGGACAATGAGCAGTTCTTC. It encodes CAISEGPQGADNEQFF.

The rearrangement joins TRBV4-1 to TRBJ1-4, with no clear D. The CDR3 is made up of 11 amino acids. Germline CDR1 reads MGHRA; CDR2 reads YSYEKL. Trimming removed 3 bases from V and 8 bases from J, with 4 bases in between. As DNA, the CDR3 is TGCGCCAGCAGCCATCAAGAAAAACTGTTTTTT. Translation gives CASSHQEKLFF.

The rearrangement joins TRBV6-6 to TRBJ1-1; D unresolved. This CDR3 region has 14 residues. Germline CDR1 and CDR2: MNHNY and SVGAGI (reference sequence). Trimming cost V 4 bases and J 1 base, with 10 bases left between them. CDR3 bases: TGTGCCAGCAGTTGGAATAGGGAGAACACTGAAGCTTTCTTT. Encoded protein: CASSWNRENTEAFF.

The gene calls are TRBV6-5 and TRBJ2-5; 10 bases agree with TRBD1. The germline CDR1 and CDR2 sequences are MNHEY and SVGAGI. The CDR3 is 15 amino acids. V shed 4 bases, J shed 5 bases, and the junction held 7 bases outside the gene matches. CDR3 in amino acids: CASSSMTGGLETQYF. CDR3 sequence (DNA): TGTGCCAGCAGTTCCATGACAGGGGGCTTGGAGACCCAGTACTTC.

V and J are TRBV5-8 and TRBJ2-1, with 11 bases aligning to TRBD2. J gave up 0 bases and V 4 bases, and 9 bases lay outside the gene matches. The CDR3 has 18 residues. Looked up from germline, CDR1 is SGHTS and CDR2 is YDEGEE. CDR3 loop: CASSHGTSGPLSYNEQFF. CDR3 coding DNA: TGTGCCAGCAGCCACGGGACTAGCGGACCCCTCTCCTACAATGAGCAGTTCTTC.

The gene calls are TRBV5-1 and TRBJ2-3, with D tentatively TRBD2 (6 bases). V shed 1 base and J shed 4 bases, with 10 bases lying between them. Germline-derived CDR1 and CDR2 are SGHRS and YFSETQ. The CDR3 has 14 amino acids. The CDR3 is CASSLSREPDTQYF. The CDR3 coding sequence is TGCGCCAGCAGCTTGAGTCGGGAGCCAGATACGCAGTATTTT. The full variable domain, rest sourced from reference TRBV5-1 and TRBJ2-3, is KAGVTQTPRYLIKTRGQQVTLSCSPISGHRSVSWYQQTPGQGLQFLFEYFSETQRNKGNFPGRFSGRQFSNSRSEMNVSTLELGDSALYLCASSLSREPDTQYFGPGTRLTVL.

CDR3 DNA: TGTGCCAGTACCCCGGACAGCTCTAATGAAAAACTGTTTTTT. Protein: CASTPDSSNEKLFF. The chain carries TRBV7-9 and TRBJ1-4; D may be TRBD1 (6 bases). CDR1 is SEHNR and CDR2 is FQNEAQ in the germline V gene (reference sequence). The CDR3 contains 14 residues. Trimming took off 9 bases at V and 3 bases at J, with 14 bases between the two ends. Drawing the rest from reference TRBV7-9 and TRBJ1-4, the complete variable domain is DTGVSQNPRHKITKRGQNVTFRCDPISEHNRLYWYRQTLGQGPEFLTYFQNEAQLEKSRLLSDRFSAERPKGSFSTLEIQRTEQGDSAMYLCASTPDSSNEKLFFGSGTQLSVL.

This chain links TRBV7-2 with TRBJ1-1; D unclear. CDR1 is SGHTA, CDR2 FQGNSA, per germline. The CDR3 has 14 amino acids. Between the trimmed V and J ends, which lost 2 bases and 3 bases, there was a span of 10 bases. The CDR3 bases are TGTGCCAGCAGCTTAAGGGTTTCGGACACTGAAGCTTTCTTT. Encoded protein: CASSLRVSDTEAFF. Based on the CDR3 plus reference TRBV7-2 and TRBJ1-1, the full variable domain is GAGVSQSPSNKVTEKGKDVELRCDPISGHTALYWYRQSLGQGLEFLIYFQGNSAPDKSGLPSDRFSAERTGGSVSTLTIQRTQQEDSAVYLCASSLRVSDTEAFFGQGTRLTVV.

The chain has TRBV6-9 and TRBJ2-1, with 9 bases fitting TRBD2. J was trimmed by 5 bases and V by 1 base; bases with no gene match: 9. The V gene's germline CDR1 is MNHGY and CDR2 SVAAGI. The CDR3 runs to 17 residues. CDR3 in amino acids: CASSYFYFWTSDNEQFF. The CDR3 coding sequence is TGTGCCAGCAGTTATTTTTACTTTTGGACTAGCGACAATGAGCAGTTCTTC.

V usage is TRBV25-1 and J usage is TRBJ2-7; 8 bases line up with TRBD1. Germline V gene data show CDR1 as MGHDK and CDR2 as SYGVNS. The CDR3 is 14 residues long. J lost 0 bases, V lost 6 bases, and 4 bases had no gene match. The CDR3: CASSAGTGSYEQYF. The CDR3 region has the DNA TGTGCCAGCAGCGCCGGGACAGGCTCCTACGAGCAGTACTTC.

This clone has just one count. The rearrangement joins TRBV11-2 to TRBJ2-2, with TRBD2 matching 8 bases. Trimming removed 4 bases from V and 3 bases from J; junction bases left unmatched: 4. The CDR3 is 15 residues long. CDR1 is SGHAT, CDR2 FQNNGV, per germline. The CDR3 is CASSSREGDTGELFF. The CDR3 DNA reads TGTGCCAGCAGCTCCCGGGAGGGGGACACCGGGGAGCTGTTTTTT. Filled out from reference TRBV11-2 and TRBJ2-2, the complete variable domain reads EAGVAQSPRYKIIEKRQSVAFWCNPISGHATLYWYQQILGQGPKLLIQFQNNGVVDDSQLPKDRFSAERLKGVDSTLKIQPAKLEDSAVYLCASSSREGDTGELFFGEGSRLTVL.

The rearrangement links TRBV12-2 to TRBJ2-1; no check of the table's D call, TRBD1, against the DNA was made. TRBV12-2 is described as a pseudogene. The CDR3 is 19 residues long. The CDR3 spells CASRDRRFGQHPNYNEQFF. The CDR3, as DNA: TGTGCAAGTCGCGACAGGCGGTTTGGGCAGCACCCTAATTACAATGAGCAGTTCTTC.

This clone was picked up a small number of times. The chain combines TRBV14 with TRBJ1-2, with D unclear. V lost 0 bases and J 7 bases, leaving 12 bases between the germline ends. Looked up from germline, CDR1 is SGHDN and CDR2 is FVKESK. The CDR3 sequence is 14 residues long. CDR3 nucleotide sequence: TGTGCCAGCAGCCAAGATGCCGGAATCCTTGGCTACACCTTC. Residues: CASSQDAGILGYTF. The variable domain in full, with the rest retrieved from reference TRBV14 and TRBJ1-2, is EAGVTQFPSHSVIEKGQTVTLRCDPISGHDNLYWYRRVMGKEIKFLLHFVKESKQDESGMPNNRFLAERTGGTYSTLKVQPAELEDSGVYFCASSQDAGILGYTFGSGTRLTVV.

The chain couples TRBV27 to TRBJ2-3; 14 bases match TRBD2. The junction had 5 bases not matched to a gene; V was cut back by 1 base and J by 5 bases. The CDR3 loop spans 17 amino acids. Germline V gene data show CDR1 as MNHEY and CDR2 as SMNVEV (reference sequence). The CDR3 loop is CASSLWTSGGYVDTQYF. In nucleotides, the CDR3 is TGTGCCAGCAGTTTATGGACTAGCGGGGGGTATGTAGATACGCAGTATTTT.

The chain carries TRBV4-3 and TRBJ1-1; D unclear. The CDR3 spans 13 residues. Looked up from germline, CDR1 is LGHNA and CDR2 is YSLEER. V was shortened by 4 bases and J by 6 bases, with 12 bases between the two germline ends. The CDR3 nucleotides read TGCGCCAGCAGCCCCTGGGCCGGGGCTGAAGCTTTCTTT. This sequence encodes CASSPWAGAEAFF.

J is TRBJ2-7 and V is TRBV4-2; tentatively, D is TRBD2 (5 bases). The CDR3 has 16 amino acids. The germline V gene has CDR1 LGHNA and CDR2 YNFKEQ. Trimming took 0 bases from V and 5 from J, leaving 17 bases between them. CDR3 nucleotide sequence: TGTGCCAGCAGCCAAGAACACGGAGGAAATGTCGACGAGCAGTACTTC. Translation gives CASSQEHGGNVDEQYF.

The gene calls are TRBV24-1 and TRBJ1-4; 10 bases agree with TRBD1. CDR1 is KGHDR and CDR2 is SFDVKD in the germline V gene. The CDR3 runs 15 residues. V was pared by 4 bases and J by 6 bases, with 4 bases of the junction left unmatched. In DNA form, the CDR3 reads TGTGCCACCAGTGAGGCCGGGACAGGGGATGAAAAACTGTTTTTT. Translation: CATSEAGTGDEKLFF.

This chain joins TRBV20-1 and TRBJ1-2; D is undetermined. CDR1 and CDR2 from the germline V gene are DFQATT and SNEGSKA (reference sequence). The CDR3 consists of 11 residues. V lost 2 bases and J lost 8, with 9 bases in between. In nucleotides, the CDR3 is TGCAGTGCTAGACAGGTCGGAGGCTACACCTTC. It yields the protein CSARQVGGYTF.

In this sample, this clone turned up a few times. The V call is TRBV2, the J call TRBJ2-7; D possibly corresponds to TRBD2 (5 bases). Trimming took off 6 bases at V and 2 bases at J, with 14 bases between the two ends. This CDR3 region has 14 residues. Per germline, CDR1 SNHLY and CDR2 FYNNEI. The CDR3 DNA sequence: TGTGCCAGCAGCGTAACTGGGAGCGCCTACGAGCAGTACTTC. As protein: CASSVTGSAYEQYF.

The CDR3 loop reads CASSIGRTTNTGELFF. Here the CDR3 DNA reads TGTGCCAGCAGCATTGGACGGACTACGAACACCGGGGAGCTGTTTTTT. J is TRBJ2-2 and V is TRBV11-2; possible D gene TRBD2, 6 bases. This CDR3 is 16 amino acids long. CDR1 is SGHAT, CDR2 FQNNGV, per germline. Trimming stripped 5 bases from V and 0 bases from J, with 13 bases between.

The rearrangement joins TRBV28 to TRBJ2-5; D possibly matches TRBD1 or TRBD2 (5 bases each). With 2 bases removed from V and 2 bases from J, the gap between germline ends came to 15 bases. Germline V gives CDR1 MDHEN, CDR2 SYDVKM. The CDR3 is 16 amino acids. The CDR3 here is CASSLVGGQAQETQYF. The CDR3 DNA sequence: TGTGCCAGCAGTTTAGTAGGAGGACAAGCACAAGAGACCCAGTACTTC. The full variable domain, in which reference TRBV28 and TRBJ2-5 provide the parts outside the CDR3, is DVKVTQSSRYLVKRTGEKVFLECVQDMDHENMFWYRQDPGLGLRLIYFSYDVKMKEKGDIPEGYSVSREKKERFSLILESASTNQTSMYLCASSLVGGQAQETQYFGPGTRLLVL.

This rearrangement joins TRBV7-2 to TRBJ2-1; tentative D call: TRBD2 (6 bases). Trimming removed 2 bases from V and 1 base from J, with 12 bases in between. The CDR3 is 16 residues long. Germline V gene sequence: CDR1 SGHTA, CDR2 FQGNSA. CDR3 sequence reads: CASSLQVGGSYNEQFF. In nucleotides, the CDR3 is TGTGCCAGCAGCTTACAGGTGGGGGGTTCCTACAATGAGCAGTTCTTC. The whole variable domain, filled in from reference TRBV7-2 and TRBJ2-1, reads GAGVSQSPSNKVTEKGKDVELRCDPISGHTALYWYRQSLGQGLEFLIYFQGNSAPDKSGLPSDRFSAERTGGSVSTLTIQRTQQEDSAVYLCASSLQVGGSYNEQFFGPGTRLTVL.